Below, 23 T cell receptor beta chains from the same sample are listed, as sequenced in a study of cytomegalovirus exposure and HLA in healthy donors. Assay used: immunoSEQ multiplex PCR; TCRdb lists only in-frame clones, some missing. Found here are under 65,000 clones, about 95% of them singletons; the top ten hold nearly 6%. Specimen: PBMCs. The receptors originated from a young woman in good health and CMV-seropositive.

The chain carries TRBV5-4 and TRBJ2-3; 10 nucleotides match TRBD2. This CDR3 spans 19 amino acids. Trimming cost V 4 bases and J 0 bases; bases outside gene matches: 14. CDR1 is SGHNT, CDR2 YYREEE, per germline (reference sequence). CDR3 coding DNA: TGTGCCAGCAGCCCCCCCCTGCGAGCGGGGGGGTCTAGCACAGATACGCAGTATTTT. It is translated as CASSPPLRAGGSSTDTQYF.

The chain recombines TRBV6-5 with TRBJ2-5, with TRBD1 identical over 7 bases. The CDR3 consists of 15 residues. Germline V gives CDR1 MNHEY, CDR2 SVGAGI. Trimming removed 6 bases from V and 1 base from J; junction bases left unmatched: 8. The DNA for the CDR3 is TGTGCCAGCAGACCATCTGGACAGGCCCAAGAGACCCAGTACTTC. Its protein is CASRPSGQAQETQYF.

J is TRBJ2-7 and V is TRBV4-1, with D unresolved. The CDR3 is 12 amino acids. V lost 0 bases, J lost 6 bases, and 6 bases lay in between. Germline loops: CDR1 MGHRA, CDR2 YSYEKL. For the CDR3, the DNA is TGCGCCAGCAGCCAAGACGTTAGCGAGCAGTACTTC. This translates into CASSQDVSEQYF.

The CDR3 nucleotides are TGTGCCAGCAGCTTAGGGTCTGCGGGGGGCCCCTACAATGAGCAGTTCTTC. Translated: CASSLGSAGGPYNEQFF. V and J are TRBV7-2 and TRBJ2-1; TRBD2 aligns across 8 bases. V was clipped by 1 base and J by 2 bases; unmatched bases: 7. Per germline, CDR1 SGHTA and CDR2 FQGNSA. The CDR3 has 17 residues.

In DNA, the CDR3 is TGTGCCAGCAGCTTAGTAGGGGGTTTTATCGGACAGGGTAACCAGGGAGCTTTCTTT. Its translation: CASSLVGGFIGQGNQGAFF. The chain carries TRBV13 and TRBJ1-1; 8 bases agree with TRBD1. V dropped 1 base and J dropped 10; count of bases not matched to a gene: 23. The CDR3 consists of 19 residues. Germline CDR1 is PRHDT and CDR2 is FYEKMQ (reference sequence).

With regard to this clone: Other DNA sequences of this sample code for an identical CDR3. In DNA, the CDR3 is TGTGCCAGCAGCTTAGTCGGACTTCAAGAGACCCAGTACTTC. Translation gives CASSLVGLQETQYF. The chain has TRBV7-9 and TRBJ2-5; D may be TRBD2 (5 bases). CDR3 length equals 14 residues. The germline gives CDR1 SEHNR, CDR2 FQNEAQ (reference sequence). V was clipped by 1 base and J by 2 bases, with 8 bases between them.

The V and J genes are TRBV6-5 and TRBJ2-1, with 9 bases that match TRBD1. Trimming took 6 bases from V and 4 from J; bases not matched to a gene: 4. The CDR3 is 14 amino acids. Looked up from germline, CDR1 is MNHEY and CDR2 is SVGAGI. CDR3 in amino acids: CASRGTGTYNEQFF. The CDR3 region has the DNA TGTGCCAGCAGGGGGACAGGGACTTACAATGAGCAGTTCTTC.

The chain recombines TRBV7-9 with TRBJ2-2; 7 bases align to TRBD2. CDR3 length: 17 residues. V dropped 2 bases and J dropped 6; count of bases not matched to a gene: 12. CDR1 and CDR2 from the germline V gene are SEHNR and FQNEAQ (reference sequence). CDR3 protein: CASSLSPSWGGAGELFF. DNA of the CDR3: TGTGCCAGCAGCTTAAGTCCCAGCTGGGGAGGGGCCGGGGAGCTGTTTTTT.

The genes are TRBV4-3 and TRBJ1-6; D is possibly TRBD1 (6 bases). The germline V and J ends were trimmed by 0 bases and 5 bases, with 14 bases remaining between them. Per germline, CDR1 LGHNA and CDR2 YSLEER. CDR3 size: 17 residues. CDR3 coding DNA: TGCGCCAGCAGCCAAGATTTCATGGGGACAAATAATTCACCCCTCCACTTT. This gives the protein CASSQDFMGTNNSPLHF.

This chain connects TRBV6-6 to TRBJ1-1; a possible D gene is TRBD1 (5 bases). CDR3 length equals 15 residues. Trimming left V 3 bases short and J 1 base short, with 12 bases between. Germline lookup yields CDR1 MNHNY and CDR2 SVGAGI (reference sequence). The CDR3, as DNA: TGTGCCAGCAGTTATTCCGCAGGGTCGAACACTGAAGCTTTCTTT. The encoded protein is CASSYSAGSNTEAFF.

The chain is built from TRBV5-1 and TRBJ2-1, with 9 nucleotides matching TRBD2. The germline gives CDR1 SGHRS, CDR2 YFSETQ. Trimming removed 4 bases from V and 4 bases from J; junction bases left unmatched: 9. The CDR3 runs 16 residues. This CDR3 reads CASSPTRGLAYNEQFF. The CDR3 bases are TGCGCCAGCAGCCCTACGAGGGGACTAGCTTACAATGAGCAGTTCTTC.

The chain is built from TRBV7-3 and TRBJ2-3, with 10 bases matching TRBD2. CDR1 SGHTA and CDR2 FQGTGA come from the germline V gene. After removal of 3 bases from V and 0 bases from J, the junction contained 0 bases not matched to a gene. CDR3 length: 15 amino acids. CDR3 protein: CASSLGLASTDTQYF. The CDR3 coding sequence is TGTGCCAGCAGCTTGGGACTAGCGAGCACAGATACGCAGTATTTT.

This clone was counted a single time. The gene calls are TRBV5-1 and TRBJ1-1; 8 bases line up with TRBD1. From germline, CDR1 is SGHRS and CDR2 YFSETQ. J was trimmed by 2 bases and V by 5 bases; bases with no gene match: 11. The CDR3 runs 16 residues. This CDR3 reads CASSPDRGTFNTEAFF. The CDR3 nucleotides are TGCGCCAGCAGTCCCGACAGGGGAACCTTTAACACTGAAGCTTTCTTT.

The V call is TRBV27, the J call TRBJ2-7, with unresolved D. Germline V lookup: CDR1 MNHEY, CDR2 SMNVEV (reference sequence). This CDR3 is 13 amino acids long. The V end was cut by 6 bases, the J end by 0 bases, with 9 bases between. The CDR3 DNA reads TGTGCCAGCAGCCTCATAGACTCCTACGAGCAGTACTTC. Its protein product is CASSLIDSYEQYF.

CDR3 loop: CASSYGLAGAREYNEQFF. In DNA form, the CDR3 reads TGTGCCAGCAGCTACGGACTAGCGGGGGCCCGAGAATACAATGAGCAGTTCTTC. This chain joins TRBV7-9 and TRBJ2-1; TRBD2 matches 13 bases. Germline-derived CDR1 and CDR2 are SEHNR and FQNEAQ (reference sequence). CDR3 length: 18 amino acids. V shed 4 bases, J shed 4 bases, and the junction held 10 bases outside the gene matches.

The chain is built from TRBV7-9 and TRBJ2-1, with TRBD2 matching over 12 bases. Germline loops: CDR1 SEHNR, CDR2 FQNEAQ (reference sequence). This CDR3 contains 13 residues. V was pared by 5 bases and J by 13 bases, with 6 bases of the junction left unmatched. The CDR3, as DNA: TGTGCCAGCAGCGACTCTAGCGGGGGGGGCCAGTTCTTC. This sequence encodes CASSDSSGGGQFF.

For this clone: A read error likely explains this, since a far larger clone differs by one base. The rearrangement joins TRBV5-1 to TRBJ1-5; possible D gene TRBD1, 5 bases. Germline loops: CDR1 SGHRS, CDR2 YFSETQ. The V end lost 4 bases, the J end lost 7 bases, and 9 bases lay between the germline ends. CDR3 size: 12 residues. CDR3 amino acids: CASSVPGQPQHF. As DNA, the CDR3 is TGCGCCAGCAGCGTACCAGGGCAGCCCCAGCATTTT.

The V and J genes are TRBV4-1 and TRBJ2-5; 9 nucleotides agree with TRBD2. The junction had 11 bases not matched to a gene; V was cut back by 4 bases and J by 5 bases. Germline lookup yields CDR1 MGHRA and CDR2 YSYEKL. There are 16 residues in the CDR3. Here the CDR3 DNA reads TGCGCCAGCAGCCCTGCGGGGGGGCCTGTTTCGGAGACCCAGTACTTC. This sequence encodes CASSPAGGPVSETQYF.

V is TRBV30 and J is TRBJ2-3; D unresolved. Germline CDR1 reads GTSNPN; CDR2 reads SVGIG (reference sequence). Between the trimmed V and J ends, which lost 3 bases and 3 bases, there was a span of 4 bases. The CDR3 has 11 residues. The CDR3 region is CAWSRTDTQYF. The CDR3 DNA reads TGTGCCTGGAGCCGGACAGATACGCAGTATTTT. Based on the CDR3 plus reference TRBV30 and TRBJ2-3, the full variable domain is SQTIHQWPATLVQPVGSPLSLECTVEGTSNPNLYWYRQAAGRGLQLLFYSVGIGQISSEVPQNLSASRPQDRQFILSSKKLLLSDSGFYLCAWSRTDTQYFGPGTRLTVL.

J is TRBJ1-2 and V is TRBV27; D is unclear. CDR1 MNHEY and CDR2 SMNVEV come from the germline V gene (reference sequence). Trimming took off 8 bases at V and 3 bases at J, with 10 bases between the two ends. The CDR3 is made up of 12 amino acids. CDR3 nucleotides: TGTGCCAGCCGTCAGGAAGACTATGGCTACACCTTC. It is translated as CASRQEDYGYTF.

This chain uses TRBV18 with TRBJ1-1; D gene unclear. V was trimmed by 2 bases and J by 1 base, leaving 5 bases between them. The CDR3 covers 13 residues. Germline V CDR1 and CDR2: KGHSH, LQKENI. CDR3 loop: CASSPGGNTEAFF. CDR3 DNA: TGTGCCAGCTCACCAGGAGGGAACACTGAAGCTTTCTTT.

This rearrangement joins TRBV7-9 to TRBJ1-1, with D possibly TRBD1 on 6 matching bases. Looked up from germline, CDR1 is SEHNR and CDR2 is FQNEAQ (reference sequence). The length of the CDR3 is 12 residues. Trimming removed 3 bases at V and 6 bases at J, with 8 bases between. CDR3 sequence: CASSLWGPEAFF. DNA of the CDR3: TGTGCCAGCAGCTTGTGGGGGCCTGAAGCTTTCTTT. Full variable domain (missing parts from reference TRBV7-9 and TRBJ1-1): DTGVSQNPRHKITKRGQNVTFRCDPISEHNRLYWYRQTLGQGPEFLTYFQNEAQLEKSRLLSDRFSAERPKGSFSTLEIQRTEQGDSAMYLCASSLWGPEAFFGQGTRLTVV.

This clone is a singleton in its sample. CDR3 sequence: CSVTTGGIGKLFF. The CDR3 DNA reads TGCAGCGTAACGACAGGGGGGATAGGAAAACTGTTTTTT. This chain connects TRBV29-1 to TRBJ1-4, with 9 bases identical to TRBD1. Germline V gives CDR1 SQVTM, CDR2 ANQGSEA. The CDR3 totals 13 residues. The J segment lost 10 bases and the V segment lost 6 bases, leaving 9 bases of the junction unmatched.